This T cell receptor beta chain comes out of a study of shared clonotypes between healthy human individuals. Study findings and constraints: In general, naive subsets displayed greater estimated richness than memory subsets did.

Across several immunoSEQ plates, the genomic DNA of each subset was split evenly. Sequencing used immunoSEQ multiplex PCR; TCRdb keeps in-frame clones, though not all of them. Among about 2.3 million clones, roughly 93% were seen once, and the ten largest hold 0.35% to 0.45%. In the case of this clone: Its antigen is still unknown.

Germline V gene sequence: CDR1 SGHTA, CDR2 FQGTGA. The CDR3 sequence is 15 residues long. V dropped 1 base and J dropped 0 bases, with 9 bases sitting between them. The donors, all of them Caucasian adults, lived in Nashville, Tennessee. This clonotype originated in a man aged 18-30 years in good health. Some clones in this sample may be carry-over from other donors' samples. J is TRBJ1-2 and V is TRBV7-3; D unclear. Sequencing input: naive CD4+ T cells from PBMCs. Subset given: CD45RA+ positively selected. CDR3 region: CASSLMAGTNYGYTF. The CDR3 DNA follows: TGTGCCAGCAGCTTAATGGCGGGGACTAACTATGGCTACACCTTC.